Shown below are 28 T cell receptor beta chains from a single sample sequenced in a study of shared clonotypes between healthy human individuals. Terminally differentiated effector memory CD45RA+ cells were excluded by CCR7 positive selection of CD45RO-negative cells. Sequenced by immunoSEQ multiplex PCR; TCRdb stores in-frame clones only, minus some. The sample shows just over 2,000,000 clones, approximately 94% of them seen only once. The sequenced material came from naive CD8+ T cells sorted from blood. The receptors derive from a man aged 18 to 30 in good health.

The chain's CDR3 is CASSQLTGGFYNEQFF. The CDR3 DNA sequence: TGCGCCAGCAGCCAACTGACAGGGGGTTTCTACAATGAGCAGTTCTTC. This chain joins TRBV4-1 and TRBJ2-1; TRBD1 aligns across 9 bases. This CDR3 region has 16 residues. The ends lost 2 bases at V and 3 bases at J; junction bases unmatched: 5. CDR1 MGHRA and CDR2 YSYEKL come from the germline V gene.

The V gene is TRBV15, the J gene TRBJ2-3; D gene ambiguous. This CDR3 is built from 17 residues. The V and J ends lost 5 bases and 5 bases respectively, with 23 bases between them. The germline gives CDR1 LNHNV, CDR2 YYDKDF (reference sequence). The CDR3 coding sequence is TGTGCCACCAGCCCGCAGACCATTGGGCGAGGTGGAGATACGCAGTATTTT. It yields the protein CATSPQTIGRGGDTQYF.

This clone showed up just once. V gene TRBV7-6 combines with J gene TRBJ1-5, with D maybe TRBD1 (5 bases). The CDR3 is made up of 16 amino acids. The germline gives CDR1 SGHVS, CDR2 FNYEAQ. The V and J ends lost 5 bases and 5 bases respectively, with 19 bases between them. This CDR3 reads CASSPFSYGGDQPQHF. The CDR3 DNA follows: TGTGCCAGCAGCCCGTTCAGCTACGGGGGTGATCAGCCCCAGCATTTT.

In regard to this clone: Other DNA sequences in the same sample also yield this CDR3. The genes are TRBV27 and TRBJ2-7; D is undetermined. The germline gives CDR1 MNHEY, CDR2 SMNVEV (reference sequence). V was trimmed by 2 bases and J by 2 bases, leaving 7 bases between them. CDR3 length: 13 residues. CDR3 sequence (DNA): TGTGCCAGCAGTTTAAGGCAAGCCTACGAGCAGTACTTC. Translated: CASSLRQAYEQYF.

The rearrangement joins TRBV2 to TRBJ1-1, with a weak D call TRBD1 (5 bases). V gave up 3 bases and J gave up 1 base, with 9 bases separating them. Germline CDR1 and CDR2: SNHLY and FYNNEI. This CDR3 contains 14 residues. DNA for the CDR3: TGTGCCAGCAGTGATGGGCAGGGGAACACTGAAGCTTTCTTT. Translation gives CASSDGQGNTEAFF. The whole variable domain, remainder taken from reference TRBV2 and TRBJ1-1, is EPEVTQTPSHQVTQMGQEVILRCVPISNHLYFYWYRQILGQKVEFLVSFYNNEISEKSEIFDDQFSVERPDGSNFTLKIRSTKLEDSAMYFCASSDGQGNTEAFFGQGTRLTVV.

The chain links TRBV7-6 to TRBJ2-7; no reliable D call. The V and J ends lost 5 bases and 0 bases respectively, with 11 bases between them. CDR1 is SGHVS and CDR2 is FNYEAQ in the germline V gene. The CDR3 runs 14 residues. CDR3: CASSAERSSYEQYF. The CDR3 region has the DNA TGTGCCAGCAGCGCCGAAAGGAGCTCCTACGAGCAGTACTTC.

The gene calls are TRBV6-1 and TRBJ2-1; 11 bases fit TRBD2. CDR1 and CDR2 from the germline V gene are MNHNS and SASEGT. J lost 1 base, V lost 4 bases, and 15 bases had no gene match. This CDR3 has 20 amino acids. The CDR3, as DNA: TGTGCCAGCAGTGCCACTAGCGGGGGTACGTTCGCAAGGTCCTACAATGAGCAGTTCTTC. Amino acids: CASSATSGGTFARSYNEQFF.

This clone came up once. The J gene is TRBJ2-1, the V gene TRBV6-1, with a tentative D call TRBD1 (6 bases). The V gene lost 6 bases and the J gene lost 3 bases, with 15 bases spanning the gap. The CDR3 has 15 residues. Germline CDR1 reads MNHNS; CDR2 reads SASEGT. CDR3 amino acids: CASRDSPSGYNEQFF. CDR3 sequence (DNA): TGTGCCAGCAGGGACAGCCCCTCTGGCTACAATGAGCAGTTCTTC.

The chain couples TRBV6-1 to TRBJ1-1, with 8 bases fitting TRBD1. The CDR3 runs 16 residues. Germline values: CDR1 MNHNS, CDR2 SASEGT. The ends lost 3 bases at V and 1 base at J; junction bases unmatched: 7. The CDR3 DNA reads TGTGCCAGCAGTGATGGGGACAGGCGCGCGAACACTGAAGCTTTCTTT. Encoded protein: CASSDGDRRANTEAFF.

The gene calls are TRBV11-2 and TRBJ2-7, with 12 bases matching TRBD1. The CDR3 sequence is 15 residues long. The J segment lost 2 bases and the V segment lost 6 bases, leaving 5 bases of the junction unmatched. Germline V gives CDR1 SGHAT, CDR2 FQNNGV. The CDR3 region is CASRVGTGGPYEQYF. The DNA for the CDR3 is TGTGCCAGCAGAGTCGGGACAGGGGGCCCCTACGAGCAGTACTTC.

The count of this clone is one. The genes are TRBV5-5 and TRBJ1-1; D is perhaps TRBD1 (5 bases). The germline CDR1 and CDR2 sequences are SGHKS and YYEKEE (reference sequence). Trimming cost V 0 bases and J 4 bases, with 7 bases left between them. This CDR3 is built from 13 residues. The CDR3 DNA sequence: TGTGCCAGCAGCTTGGTACAGGTCACTGAAGCTTTCTTT. Its translation: CASSLVQVTEAFF.

Only a few counts were recorded for this clone. The chain couples TRBV6-5 to TRBJ1-5; D ambiguous. The ends were cut back, 4 bases at V and 7 bases at J, with 11 bases in the middle. The CDR3 runs to 13 residues. Germline CDR1 MNHEY, CDR2 SVGAGI. CDR3 in amino acids: CASSSGPKQPQHF. DNA of the CDR3: TGTGCCAGCAGTTCAGGCCCAAAACAGCCCCAGCATTTT.

The V call is TRBV5-6, the J call TRBJ1-2; TRBD1 agrees at 9 bases. The germline V gene encodes CDR1 SGHDT and CDR2 YYEEEE. The CDR3 totals 16 residues. With V trimmed by 4 bases and J by 3 bases, 10 bases remained unmatched. CDR3 sequence: CASSDQGQGVDYGYTF. In DNA, the CDR3 is TGTGCCAGCAGCGATCAGGGACAGGGTGTTGACTATGGCTACACCTTC.

The rearrangement joins TRBV1 to TRBJ2-3; TRBD2, as called in the table, went unchecked against the DNA. TRBV1 is deemed a pseudogene. The CDR3 is 17 amino acids. CDR3 protein: CTSSQEMLAVPADTQYF. Written as DNA, the CDR3 is TGCACCAGCAGCCAAGAAATGCTAGCCGTACCGGCAGATACGCAGTATTTT.

The gene calls are TRBV28 and TRBJ1-2, with D perhaps TRBD1 (6 bases). The germline gives CDR1 MDHEN, CDR2 SYDVKM. The V gene lost 2 bases and the J gene lost 8 bases, with 9 bases spanning the gap. The CDR3 totals 12 residues. The CDR3 region has the DNA TGTGCCAGCAGTTTACAGGGGCCCGGCTACACCTTC. It specifies CASSLQGPGYTF.

Details on this clone: The sample holds other DNA sequences that translate to the same CDR3. The rearrangement joins TRBV19 to TRBJ2-7; TRBD2 might be the D (5 bases). The ends were cut back, 1 base at V and 1 base at J, with 8 bases in the middle. CDR1 and CDR2 from the germline V gene are LNHDA and SQIVND (reference sequence). The CDR3 length is 14 residues. The CDR3 nucleotides are TGTGCCAGTAGTATAGGACCGGGATCCTACGAGCAGTACTTC. Translated: CASSIGPGSYEQYF. Combining the CDR3 with reference TRBV19 and TRBJ2-7 gives the whole variable domain DGGITQSPKYLFRKEGQNVTLSCEQNLNHDAMYWYRQDPGQGLRLIYYSQIVNDFQKGDIAEGYSVSREKKESFPLTVTSAQKNPTAFYLCASSIGPGSYEQYFGPGTRLTVT.

Points on this clone: This CDR3 is also generated by other DNA sequences in the sample. The chain combines TRBV2 with TRBJ2-7; a weak D match, TRBD2 (6 bases). Looked up from germline, CDR1 is SNHLY and CDR2 is FYNNEI. V was cut by 4 bases and J by 7 bases, with 8 bases left in between. This CDR3 contains 11 residues. CDR3 bases: TGTGCCAGCAGTGTGGGGGGAGAGCAGTACTTC. It encodes CASSVGGEQYF.

This chain uses TRBV15 with TRBJ2-4; D unclear. V was cut by 1 base and J by 7 bases, with 5 bases left in between. Germline CDR1 reads LNHNV; CDR2 reads YYDKDF (reference sequence). The CDR3 totals 12 residues. The CDR3 DNA sequence: TGTGCCACCAGCAGAGTAGGGAACATTCAGTACTTC. Its translation is CATSRVGNIQYF.

The rearrangement joins TRBV4-2 to TRBJ2-7; maybe TRBD2 (6 bases). Trimming pared 4 bases from V and 0 bases from J, leaving 10 bases between. This CDR3 is built from 14 residues. From germline, CDR1 is LGHNA and CDR2 YNFKEQ. The CDR3 region is CASSPFGGSYEQYF. CDR3 nucleotides: TGTGCCAGCAGCCCCTTCGGGGGCTCCTACGAGCAGTACTTC.

The chain couples TRBV6-6 to TRBJ1-1; D perhaps matches TRBD1 (6 bases). V lost 3 bases to trimming and J lost 9 bases, with 11 bases between them. Germline loops: CDR1 MNHNY, CDR2 SVGAGI (reference sequence). CDR3 length equals 12 residues. CDR3 DNA: TGTGCCAGCAGTTATGACAGGCTACAAGCTTTCTTT. Translating it yields CASSYDRLQAFF.

This clone was picked up one time. The rearrangement uses TRBV30 and TRBJ2-1; 7 nucleotides match TRBD1. This CDR3 has 19 amino acids. After removal of 3 bases from V and 0 bases from J, the junction contained 17 bases not matched to a gene. Germline V lookup: CDR1 GTSNPN, CDR2 SVGIG (reference sequence). The CDR3 DNA is TGTGCCTGGAGAGGGACAGTAAATTTAGAGTCTTCCTCCTACAATGAGCAGTTCTTC. It is translated as CAWRGTVNLESSSYNEQFF.

This sequence joins TRBV6-5 and TRBJ2-1, with TRBD2 matching 7 bases. The ends lost 3 bases at V and 2 bases at J; junction bases unmatched: 7. CDR3 length: 16 residues. Germline CDR1 and CDR2: MNHEY and SVGAGI. This chain's CDR3 is CASSYGPAGTYNEQFF. CDR3 DNA sequence: TGTGCCAGCAGTTATGGGCCAGCGGGAACCTACAATGAGCAGTTCTTC.

The J gene is TRBJ2-7, the V gene TRBV9, with 8 bases matching TRBD2. CDR3 length: 16 amino acids. The junction had 11 bases not matched to a gene; V was cut back by 3 bases and J by 3 bases. Germline V gene sequence: CDR1 SGDLS, CDR2 YYNGEE. The chain's CDR3 is CASSALPGLDDYEQYF. In DNA form, the CDR3 reads TGTGCCAGCAGCGCCCTACCGGGACTAGATGACTACGAGCAGTACTTC.

In its sample, this clone was seen once. The chain employs TRBV7-2 and TRBJ2-7; D not certain. Germline V gene lookup returns CDR1 SGHTA and CDR2 FQGNSA. Trimming took 1 base from V and 3 from J, leaving 16 bases between them. The CDR3 contains 16 residues. The CDR3 bases are TGTGCCAGCAGCTTAGTAATGGGAAAGAAGCGCTACGAGCAGTACTTC. This encodes CASSLVMGKKRYEQYF.

This clone appeared a few times. This chain uses TRBV30 with TRBJ2-4, with a tentative D call TRBD2 (6 bases). Trimming stripped 2 bases from V and 0 bases from J, with 11 bases between. The germline gives CDR1 GTSNPN, CDR2 SVGIG (reference sequence). The CDR3 covers 15 residues. CDR3 sequence (DNA): TGTGCCTGGAGTATCGGGGAGGCAGCCAAAAACATTCAGTACTTC. It encodes CAWSIGEAAKNIQYF.

The J gene is TRBJ2-3, the V gene TRBV9; 7 positions match TRBD2. The CDR3 has 15 amino acids. Losses at the gene ends were 3 bases for V and 2 bases for J; bases not matched to a gene: 6. Germline lookup yields CDR1 SGDLS and CDR2 YYNGEE. The CDR3 bases are TGTGCCAGCAGCGCCGGACTAGACGACACAGATACGCAGTATTTT. Encoded protein: CASSAGLDDTDTQYF. Drawing the rest from reference TRBV9 and TRBJ2-3, the complete variable domain is DSGVTQTPKHLITATGQRVTLRCSPRSGDLSVYWYQQSLDQGLQFLIQYYNGEERAKGNILERFSAQQFPDLHSELNLSSLELGDSALYFCASSAGLDDTDTQYFGPGTRLTVL.

V is TRBV7-6 and J is TRBJ2-7; 8 bases match TRBD1. In germline, CDR1 is SGHVS, CDR2 FNYEAQ. The CDR3 is made up of 16 amino acids. Germline trimming cut 5 bases from V and 0 bases from J; bases unmatched to any gene: 9. The CDR3 nucleotides are TGTGCCAGCAGCGGAAACAGGGGGAGATCCTCCTACGAGCAGTACTTC. This sequence encodes CASSGNRGRSSYEQYF.

The chain uses TRBV10-3 and TRBJ2-2; D ambiguous. The V end lost 7 bases, the J end lost 1 base, and 10 bases lay between the germline ends. CDR1 is ENHRY and CDR2 is SYGVKD in the germline V gene. The CDR3 spans 14 residues. The CDR3 nucleotides are TGTGCCATCAACGAAGAGGAGAACACCGGGGAGCTGTTTTTT. Translating it yields CAINEEENTGELFF.